Listed below are T cell receptor beta chains from one sample, sequenced in a study of prognosis after radiotherapy for stage I lung cancer. TCRdb reprocessed the multiplex PCR reads with MiXCR, giving one entry per CDR3 protein. Of around 30,000 distinct CDR3 sequences listed, 25% to 40% are singletons. The sequenced sample was PBMCs, obtained before or after stereotactic body radiation therapy (not recorded which). These receptor sequences come from a donor over 45 with non-small cell lung cancer. CDR3s include the opening cysteine and the closing phenylalanine or tryptophan. Each record gives: V gene, clone size, D gene, J gene, CDR3 protein, CDR3 DNA. D genes are given only for firm matches. Only part of the rows carry a size: once, few, many, or a class if the clone is expanded.

V gene: TRBV7-3; clone size: once; D gene: .; J gene: TRBJ2-7; CDR3 protein: CTSSFQGGYEQYF; CDR3 DNA: TGTACCAGCAGCTTCCAAGGAGGATACGAGCAGTACTTC
V gene: TRBV5-1; clone size: .; D gene: .; J gene: TRBJ2-2; CDR3 protein: CASSFHIVELFF; CDR3 DNA: TGCGCCAGCAGCTTCCACATCGTGGAGCTGTTTTTT
V gene: TRBV11-2; clone size: .; D gene: .; J gene: TRBJ2-1; CDR3 protein: CASSLVGQNEQFF; CDR3 DNA: TGTGCCAGCAGCTTAGTAGGGCAGAATGAGCAGTTCTTC
V gene: TRBV27; clone size: .; D gene: TRBD2; J gene: TRBJ2-6; CDR3 protein: CASSGVGTRIRGSWANFLTF; CDR3 DNA: TGTGCCAGCAGTGGGGTTGGGACTAGGATACGGGGCTCTTGGGCCAACTTCCTGACTTTC
V gene: TRBV28; clone size: .; D gene: .; J gene: TRBJ2-1; CDR3 protein: CARTTRGDEQFF; CDR3 DNA: TGTGCCAGAACGACTAGGGGAGATGAGCAGTTCTTC
V gene: TRBV5-1; clone size: many; D gene: TRBD1; J gene: TRBJ2-1; CDR3 protein: CASSLEPRDRADEQFF; CDR3 DNA: TGCGCCAGCAGCTTGGAACCGAGGGACAGGGCGGATGAGCAGTTCTTC
V gene: TRBV5-8; clone size: many; D gene: .; J gene: TRBJ2-3; CDR3 protein: CASSGSGGGDTQYF; CDR3 DNA: TGTGCCAGCAGCGGTAGCGGAGGGGGGGATACGCAGTATTTT
V gene: TRBV5-8; clone size: .; D gene: .; J gene: TRBJ2-5; CDR3 protein: CASSSGDYQETQYF; CDR3 DNA: TGTGCCAGCAGCTCGGGGGACTACCAAGAGACCCAGTACTTC
V gene: TRBV9; clone size: many; D gene: .; J gene: TRBJ1-1; CDR3 protein: CASSVVWGTEAFF; CDR3 DNA: TGTGCCAGCAGCGTAGTTTGGGGGACTGAAGCTTTCTTT
V gene: TRBV28; clone size: many; D gene: TRBD1; J gene: TRBJ1-3; CDR3 protein: CASSLTGGGNTIYF; CDR3 DNA: TGTGCCAGCAGTTTAACAGGGGGCGGAAACACCATATATTTT
V gene: TRBV11-2; clone size: many; D gene: .; J gene: TRBJ1-2; CDR3 protein: CASSLGTGYTF; CDR3 DNA: TGTGCCAGCAGCTTAGGGACTGGCTACACCTTC
V gene: TRBV2; clone size: many; D gene: TRBD2; J gene: TRBJ2-3; CDR3 protein: CASRESGNGYTDTQYF; CDR3 DNA: TGTGCCAGCAGGGAAAGCGGGAACGGGTACACAGATACGCAGTATTTT
V gene: TRBV29-1; clone size: .; D gene: TRBD2; J gene: TRBJ2-3; CDR3 protein: CSVEGLAGGPDTQYF; CDR3 DNA: TGCAGCGTTGAAGGACTAGCGGGAGGGCCAGATACGCAGTATTTT
V gene: TRBV2; clone size: many; D gene: TRBD1; J gene: TRBJ1-5; CDR3 protein: CASAGTGEQPQHF; CDR3 DNA: TGTGCCAGCGCAGGGACAGGGGAGCAGCCCCAGCATTTT
V gene: TRBV30; clone size: many; D gene: .; J gene: TRBJ2-7; CDR3 protein: CAWSVSGYEQYF; CDR3 DNA: TGTGCCTGGAGTGTATCGGGCTACGAGCAGTACTTC
V gene: TRBV19; clone size: many; D gene: .; J gene: TRBJ1-2; CDR3 protein: CATRGLYGYTF; CDR3 DNA: TGTGCCACCAGGGGCCTCTATGGCTACACCTTC
V gene: TRBV6-2/TRBV6-3; clone size: .; D gene: TRBD2; J gene: TRBJ2-7; CDR3 protein: CASSYSLRGEIMYEQYF; CDR3 DNA: TGTGCCAGCAGTTACTCGTTGCGGGGGGAAATTATGTACGAGCAGTACTTC
V gene: TRBV20-1; clone size: many; D gene: .; J gene: TRBJ2-3; CDR3 protein: CSGGRRLGGTDTQYF; CDR3 DNA: TGCAGTGGAGGGCGGAGACTGGGAGGCACAGATACGCAGTATTTT
V gene: TRBV10-3; clone size: .; D gene: TRBD2; J gene: TRBJ2-2; CDR3 protein: CAIIGTSGSLAGELFF; CDR3 DNA: TGTGCCATCATCGGGACTAGCGGGAGTCTGGCCGGGGAGCTGTTTTTT
V gene: TRBV5-6; clone size: few; D gene: TRBD1; J gene: TRBJ2-1; CDR3 protein: CASSLVGQGSGEQFF; CDR3 DNA: TGTGCCAGCAGCTTGGTGGGACAGGGGTCGGGGGAGCAGTTCTTC
V gene: TRBV5-8; clone size: many; D gene: .; J gene: TRBJ2-7; CDR3 protein: CASSTLGGTKDEQYF; CDR3 DNA: TGTGCCAGCAGCACGTTAGGGGGGACAAAGGACGAGCAGTACTTC
V gene: TRBV20-1; clone size: many; D gene: .; J gene: TRBJ2-5; CDR3 protein: CSASGDDQETQYF; CDR3 DNA: TGCAGTGCTAGCGGAGATGATCAAGAGACCCAGTACTTC
V gene: TRBV6-2/TRBV6-3; clone size: medium-sized; D gene: .; J gene: TRBJ2-1; CDR3 protein: CASSYMGEQFF; CDR3 DNA: TGTGCCAGCAGTTATATGGGTGAGCAGTTCTTC
V gene: TRBV28; clone size: many; D gene: TRBD1; J gene: TRBJ1-3; CDR3 protein: CASSFLGTDGNTIYF; CDR3 DNA: TGTGCCAGCAGTTTTCTAGGGACAGACGGAAACACCATATATTTT
V gene: TRBV7-9; clone size: many; D gene: .; J gene: TRBJ2-2; CDR3 protein: CASSRTDTGELFF; CDR3 DNA: TGTGCCAGCAGCAGGACTGACACCGGGGAGCTGTTTTTT
V gene: TRBV27; clone size: many; D gene: TRBD2; J gene: TRBJ2-3; CDR3 protein: CASSLGTSGRPDTQYF; CDR3 DNA: TGTGCCAGCAGTTTGGGGACTAGCGGACGGCCAGATACGCAGTATTTT
V gene: TRBV12-3/TRBV12-4; clone size: medium-sized; D gene: .; J gene: TRBJ2-2; CDR3 protein: CASLDGELFF; CDR3 DNA: TGTGCCAGCCTCGACGGGGAGCTGTTTTTT
V gene: TRBV28; clone size: .; D gene: TRBD1; J gene: TRBJ2-6; CDR3 protein: CASSLPTGAGSYVLTF; CDR3 DNA: TGTGCCAGCAGTTTGCCGACAGGGGCTGGGTCCTACGTCCTGACTTTC
V gene: TRBV3-1; clone size: many; D gene: .; J gene: TRBJ2-7; CDR3 protein: CASSQSYEQYF; CDR3 DNA: TGTGCCAGCAGCCAATCATACGAGCAGTACTTC
V gene: TRBV7-2; clone size: many; D gene: .; J gene: TRBJ2-1; CDR3 protein: CASSWDRDSEQFF; CDR3 DNA: TGTGCCAGCAGTTGGGATCGGGACTCTGAGCAGTTCTTC
V gene: TRBV10-3; clone size: many; D gene: TRBD1; J gene: TRBJ1-2; CDR3 protein: CAISAPGGVEGYTF; CDR3 DNA: TGTGCCATCAGTGCCCCAGGGGGCGTGGAGGGCTACACCTTC
V gene: TRBV5-4; clone size: .; D gene: TRBD1; J gene: TRBJ2-1; CDR3 protein: CASSLRQGVGNEQFF; CDR3 DNA: TGTGCCAGCAGCTTGAGACAGGGTGTTGGCAATGAGCAGTTCTTC
V gene: TRBV19; clone size: many; D gene: TRBD2; J gene: TRBJ2-1; CDR3 protein: CASCGSKDTGDEQFF; CDR3 DNA: TGTGCCAGCTGCGGGAGTAAGGATACAGGCGATGAGCAGTTCTTC
V gene: TRBV3-1; clone size: .; D gene: .; J gene: TRBJ1-5; CDR3 protein: CASIRGGCNQPQHF; CDR3 DNA: TGTGCCAGCATCCGCGGGGGGTGTAATCAGCCCCAGCATTTT
V gene: TRBV28; clone size: many; D gene: .; J gene: TRBJ1-2; CDR3 protein: CASRLMSGTYGYTF; CDR3 DNA: TGTGCCAGCAGACTTATGTCTGGCACCTATGGCTACACCTTC
V gene: TRBV4-1; clone size: .; D gene: .; J gene: TRBJ1-2; CDR3 protein: CASSQDNGGTGGYTF; CDR3 DNA: TGCGCCAGCAGCCAAGATAATGGGGGTACGGGCGGCTACACCTTC
V gene: TRBV7-9; clone size: .; D gene: .; J gene: TRBJ2-7; CDR3 protein: CASSLANATGYEQYF; CDR3 DNA: TGTGCCAGCAGCTTAGCTAACGCTACCGGTTACGAGCAGTACTTC